These 10 T cell receptor beta chains originate from one sample sequenced in a study of CD4 T cells in relation to SARS-CoV-2 and coronaviruses. Repertoires were generated with immunoSEQ multiplex PCR, while TCRdb's copy carries only in-frame clones and drops some. The sample lists nearly 20,000 clones; roughly four fifths were seen once. No antigen has been identified for these receptors. Unexposed donor CD4+ T cells date from about 2011-2018, before the COVID-19 pandemic. The cells were cultured for about 10 days before CD4+ T cells were isolated. Sequencing input: CD4+ T cells from PBMCs, cultured in vitro. Receptors were obtained from a human donor in good health.

This clone was seen a handful of times. The V gene is TRBV6-2 or TRBV6-3, the J gene TRBJ1-5; D is uncertain. Germline lookup yields CDR1 MNHEY and CDR2 SVGEGT. The CDR3 totals 15 residues. V dropped 6 bases and J dropped 6 bases, with 18 bases sitting between them. Here the CDR3 DNA reads TGTGCCAGCAGCCCGTTCGAGGGCGGGAGTCAGCCCCAGCATTTT. Encoded protein: CASSPFEGGSQPQHF.

A few counts support this clone. The genes are TRBV2 and TRBJ2-7, with a weak D call TRBD1 (5 bases). With 2 bases removed from V and 2 bases from J, the gap between germline ends came to 16 bases. The CDR3 spans 16 residues. The V gene's germline CDR1 is SNHLY and CDR2 FYNNEI. CDR3 amino acids: CASSEKGGASPYEQYF. As DNA, the CDR3 is TGTGCCAGCAGTGAAAAGGGTGGGGCCAGCCCCTACGAGCAGTACTTC.

J is TRBJ2-2 and V is TRBV5-1, with 7 bases aligning to TRBD1. Germline values: CDR1 SGHRS, CDR2 YFSETQ. The CDR3 totals 16 residues. The ends lost 0 bases at V and 0 bases at J; junction bases unmatched: 2. The CDR3: CASSLGDSANTGELFF. The CDR3 DNA follows: TGCGCCAGCAGCTTGGGGGACAGCGCGAACACCGGGGAGCTGTTTTTT.

This clone has a handful of counts. CDR3 DNA: TGTGCCAGCAGTCGACAGGGAGGGGGCTATGGCTACACCTTC. Translating it yields CASSRQGGGYGYTF. The V call is TRBV5-6, the J call TRBJ1-2; 7 positions agree with TRBD1. The ends lost 5 bases at V and 4 bases at J; junction bases unmatched: 8. CDR1 SGHDT and CDR2 YYEEEE come from the germline V gene. The CDR3 spans 14 residues.

This clone was recorded only once. This chain links TRBV7-2 with TRBJ2-3; unclear D gene. Germline V gene lookup returns CDR1 SGHTA and CDR2 FQGNSA. CDR3 size: 13 residues. Trimming took 1 base from V and 3 from J, leaving 5 bases between them. The CDR3 nucleotides are TGTGCCAGCAGCTTAGGGTGGACAGATACGCAGTATTTT. Amino acid sequence: CASSLGWTDTQYF.

This clone was recorded a few times. This chain joins TRBV7-2 and TRBJ2-2; TRBD2 is a possible D gene (5 bases). The ends were cut back, 1 base at V and 6 bases at J, with 15 bases in the middle. Germline V gene data show CDR1 as SGHTA and CDR2 as FQGNSA. CDR3 length equals 16 residues. The CDR3, as DNA: TGTGCCAGCAGCTTAGATTTAGGGTTCGGGGCCGGGGAGCTGTTTTTT. Protein sequence: CASSLDLGFGAGELFF.

V gene TRBV5-1 combines with J gene TRBJ1-4; D may be TRBD1 (5 bases). V was trimmed by 0 bases and J by 0 bases, leaving 9 bases between them. CDR3 length: 16 residues. Germline V gene lookup returns CDR1 SGHRS and CDR2 YFSETQ. The CDR3: CASSLGGAATNEKLFF. The CDR3, as DNA: TGCGCCAGCAGCTTGGGCGGGGCAGCAACTAATGAAAAACTGTTTTTT.

The rearrangement uses TRBV5-4 and TRBJ2-1; possibly TRBD2 for D (5 bases). The CDR3 contains 15 residues. CDR1 is SGHNT and CDR2 is YYREEE in the germline V gene (reference sequence). Trimming took 0 bases from V and 4 from J, leaving 11 bases between them. The CDR3 loop reads CASSLESGAYNEQFF. CDR3 DNA: TGTGCCAGCAGCTTGGAGAGCGGAGCTTACAATGAGCAGTTCTTC.

V and J are TRBV18 and TRBJ2-3, with D uncertain. The V end lost 6 bases, the J end lost 5 bases, and 12 bases lay between the germline ends. Per germline, CDR1 KGHSH and CDR2 LQKENI. The CDR3 is 13 amino acids. CDR3 region: CASSQGNLDTQYF. DNA of the CDR3: TGTGCCAGCTCTCAAGGGAATCTAGATACGCAGTATTTT.

This CDR3 is CASSIGIGDPNIQYF. The CDR3 bases are TGTGCCAGTAGTATAGGCATCGGGGACCCAAACATTCAGTACTTC. The rearrangement links TRBV19 to TRBJ2-4; the D call may be TRBD1 or TRBD2 (5 bases each). V lost 1 base, J lost 6 bases, and 13 bases lay in between. The CDR3 covers 15 residues. The germline V gene encodes CDR1 LNHDA and CDR2 SQIVND (reference sequence).